The 23 T cell receptor beta chains below come from one sample, sequenced in a study of OX40 agonist ivuxolimab in advanced cancers. Measured with immunoSEQ multiplex PCR; TCRdb has only the in-frame clones, and not every one. The sample holds about 86,000 clones, 91% seen once. Specimen: CD4+ or CD8+ T cells sorted from blood, collected in a trial of the OX40 agonist ivuxolimab. The receptors originated from an adult with an advanced solid tumor such as melanoma, head and neck, liver or kidney cancer.

The chain has TRBV21-1 and TRBJ1-5; TRBD1 is taken as the D call from the table, unchecked against the DNA. TRBV21-1 is recorded as a pseudogene. The CDR3 has 12 residues. The CDR3 DNA reads TGTGCCAGCAACCCACAGGAACGGCCCCAGCATTTT. Protein: CASNPQERPQHF.

This chain joins TRBV28 and TRBJ2-7; D may be TRBD1 (5 bases). CDR1 is MDHEN, CDR2 SYDVKM, per germline. The CDR3 consists of 13 residues. Trimming pared 5 bases from V and 2 bases from J, leaving 10 bases between. This CDR3 reads CASSGRQTYEQYF. The CDR3 coding sequence is TGTGCCAGCAGTGGAAGACAGACCTACGAGCAGTACTTC.

CDR3 DNA: TGTGCCAGTAGTATGACCTCTAGTAGATCCTACGAGCAGTACTTC. It is translated as CASSMTSSRSYEQYF. J is TRBJ2-7 and V is TRBV19, with D uncertain. V lost 3 bases and J lost 1, with 13 bases in between. CDR3 length: 15 amino acids. Germline V gives CDR1 LNHDA, CDR2 SQIVND (reference sequence).

As concerns this clone: This same CDR3 is encoded by further DNA sequences in the sample. The rearrangement joins TRBV27 to TRBJ1-1, with a weak D call TRBD1 (5 bases). CDR3 length: 14 residues. Per germline, CDR1 MNHEY and CDR2 SMNVEV (reference sequence). V lost 0 bases and J lost 1, with 6 bases in between. CDR3 nucleotide sequence: TGTGCCAGCAGTTTATCGCAGGGGAACACTGAAGCTTTCTTT. It yields the protein CASSLSQGNTEAFF.

This chain uses TRBV4-1 with TRBJ2-2, with D perhaps matching TRBD2 (5 bases). CDR3 size: 13 residues. CDR1 is MGHRA, CDR2 YSYEKL, per germline. V lost 6 bases and J 7 bases, leaving 12 bases between the germline ends. The CDR3 is CASSLRRGGELFF. CDR3 bases: TGCGCCAGCAGTTTGCGTCGGGGCGGGGAGCTGTTTTTT.

V usage is TRBV7-3 and J usage is TRBJ2-3; D perhaps matches TRBD2 (6 bases). CDR1 is SGHTA and CDR2 is FQGTGA in the germline V gene. The ends were cut back, 2 bases at V and 4 bases at J, with 13 bases in the middle. This CDR3 has 15 residues. CDR3: CASSLGAGSPDTQYF. The CDR3 DNA reads TGTGCCAGCAGCTTAGGGGCGGGAAGCCCAGATACGCAGTATTTT.

The J gene is TRBJ1-5, the V gene TRBV19; D is unresolved. CDR3 length: 16 amino acids. Deletions cut 3 bases from V and 5 bases from J, with 17 bases between. Germline V gene lookup returns CDR1 LNHDA and CDR2 SQIVND (reference sequence). In DNA form, the CDR3 reads TGTGCCAGTAGTATCGATTCAGGCTCTCTCCATCAGCCCCAGCATTTT. This gives the protein CASSIDSGSLHQPQHF.

This rearrangement joins TRBV27 to TRBJ1-5, with D uncertain. The CDR3 loop spans 12 amino acids. V was clipped by 6 bases and J by 3 bases, with 6 bases between them. CDR1 and CDR2 (germline): MNHEY, SMNVEV (reference sequence). In nucleotides, the CDR3 is TGTGCCAGCAGAACTATCAATCAGCCCCAGCATTTT. It yields the protein CASRTINQPQHF.

V is TRBV9 and J is TRBJ2-2; D is possibly TRBD2 (6 bases). The V gene lost 0 bases and the J gene lost 6 bases, with 12 bases spanning the gap. Germline assignment: CDR1 SGDLS and CDR2 YYNGEE. The CDR3 has 15 residues. The CDR3 spells CASSVGAGRSGELFF. CDR3 DNA: TGTGCCAGCAGCGTAGGGGCGGGAAGGTCCGGGGAGCTGTTTTTT. Full variable domain (remainder filled in from reference TRBV9 and TRBJ2-2): DSGVTQTPKHLITATGQRVTLRCSPRSGDLSVYWYQQSLDQGLQFLIQYYNGEERAKGNILERFSAQQFPDLHSELNLSSLELGDSALYFCASSVGAGRSGELFFGEGSRLTVL.

The rearrangement joins TRBV5-1 to TRBJ2-1; possibly TRBD2 for D (6 bases). This CDR3 spans 16 amino acids. Trimming took off 0 bases at V and 8 bases at J, with 18 bases between the two ends. Per the germline V gene, CDR1 is SGHRS and CDR2 is YFSETQ. The CDR3 reads CASSLDFPRGGHEQFF. CDR3 sequence (DNA): TGCGCCAGCAGCTTGGATTTCCCTCGGGGAGGCCATGAGCAGTTCTTC.

This chain joins TRBV27 and TRBJ1-1; D is ambiguous. CDR1 and CDR2 from the germline V gene are MNHEY and SMNVEV (reference sequence). Trimming took off 0 bases at V and 0 bases at J, with 8 bases between the two ends. There are 15 residues in the CDR3. The DNA for the CDR3 is TGTGCCAGCAGTTTATCAGTAGAATTGAACACTGAAGCTTTCTTT. Encoded protein: CASSLSVELNTEAFF.

This clone occurred a few times. This chain uses TRBV6-1 with TRBJ1-1, with D maybe TRBD1 (5 bases). CDR3 length: 14 residues. V was pared by 5 bases and J by 1 base, with 11 bases between. Germline V CDR1 and CDR2: MNHNS, SASEGT. The CDR3 loop is CASSSQTENTEAFF. The DNA for the CDR3 is TGTGCCAGCAGTTCCCAGACAGAGAACACTGAAGCTTTCTTT.

The count of this clone is one. The chain combines TRBV19 with TRBJ2-7, with unresolved D. V gave up 3 bases and J gave up 5 bases, with 11 bases separating them. The CDR3 is 13 amino acids. Looked up from germline, CDR1 is LNHDA and CDR2 is SQIVND (reference sequence). CDR3 sequence (DNA): TGTGCCAGTAGTATCAGTACAACCCACGAGCAGTACTTC. It codes for CASSISTTHEQYF. Looking up the rest from reference TRBV19 and TRBJ2-7 gives the full variable domain: DGGITQSPKYLFRKEGQNVTLSCEQNLNHDAMYWYRQDPGQGLRLIYYSQIVNDFQKGDIAEGYSVSREKKESFPLTVTSAQKNPTAFYLCASSISTTHEQYFGPGTRLTVT.

The chain has TRBV10-1 and TRBJ2-1; the match to TRBD2 covers 11 bases. Germline V gives CDR1 WNHNN, CDR2 SYGVQD (reference sequence). CDR3 size: 14 residues. V was clipped by 8 bases and J by 8 bases; unmatched bases: 8. CDR3 protein: CASAGTSGKDEQFF. DNA of the CDR3: TGCGCCAGCGCCGGGACTAGCGGTAAAGATGAGCAGTTCTTC.

This clone occurred a few times. V usage is TRBV19 and J usage is TRBJ2-1; 10 nucleotides align to TRBD2. The CDR3 spans 16 residues. CDR1 and CDR2 (germline): LNHDA, SQIVND (reference sequence). The J segment lost 2 bases and the V segment lost 4 bases, leaving 5 bases of the junction unmatched. CDR3 protein: CASSKASGSAYNEQFF. The DNA of the CDR3 is TGTGCCAGTAGTAAGGCTAGCGGGAGTGCCTACAATGAGCAGTTCTTC.

The J gene is TRBJ2-2, the V gene TRBV30; the D gene could be TRBD1 or TRBD2 (6 bases each). V was trimmed by 0 bases and J by 4 bases, leaving 12 bases between them. The germline gives CDR1 GTSNPN, CDR2 SVGIG (reference sequence). The CDR3 runs to 15 residues. CDR3 region: CAWSVSGASTGELFF. The CDR3 nucleotides read TGTGCCTGGAGTGTATCGGGGGCGAGCACCGGGGAGCTGTTTTTT.

This rearrangement joins TRBV5-4 to TRBJ2-3, with D perhaps given as TRBD1 or TRBD2 (6 bases each). CDR1 is SGHNT and CDR2 is YYREEE in the germline V gene (reference sequence). V shed 2 bases and J shed 2 bases, with 12 bases lying between them. The CDR3 is 15 amino acids. CDR3 bases: TGTGCCAGCAGCTTAAAGGGGGGCTCCACAGATACGCAGTATTTT. It codes for CASSLKGGSTDTQYF.

The V gene is TRBV5-1, the J gene TRBJ2-2, with 9 positions matching TRBD2. There are 16 residues in the CDR3. V was pared by 1 base and J by 6 bases, with 7 bases of the junction left unmatched. Germline V gene lookup returns CDR1 SGHRS and CDR2 YFSETQ. CDR3: CASSLTSGRPSGELFF. CDR3 DNA sequence: TGCGCCAGCAGCTTGACGAGCGGGAGGCCTTCCGGGGAGCTGTTTTTT.

V and J are TRBV6-1 and TRBJ1-4; D is ambiguous. CDR1 is MNHNS, CDR2 SASEGT, per germline. This CDR3 has 11 residues. V lost 6 bases and J 5 bases, leaving 4 bases between the germline ends. This CDR3 reads CASRRNEKLFF. CDR3 nucleotides: TGTGCCAGCAGAAGGAATGAAAAACTGTTTTTT.

The genes are TRBV7-9 and TRBJ2-5; 7 bases match TRBD2. The CDR3 extends over 18 amino acids. Germline trimming cut 5 bases from V and 2 bases from J; bases unmatched to any gene: 17. Germline V gene sequence: CDR1 SEHNR, CDR2 FQNEAQ (reference sequence). CDR3 region: CASSPSYRKAGEQETQYF. Here the CDR3 DNA reads TGTGCCAGCAGCCCGAGCTATCGTAAGGCGGGGGAACAAGAGACCCAGTACTTC.

This clone appeared once. The chain employs TRBV11-3 and TRBJ2-3; 11 bases map to TRBD2. V trimming: 3 bases; J trimming: 6 bases; junction bases outside the gene matches: 5. Germline V gene data show CDR1 as SGHNT and CDR2 as YENEEA. The CDR3 has 15 residues. The CDR3 nucleotides are TGTGCCAGCAGCTTCGTGACTAGCGGGAAGGATACGCAGTATTTT. Its protein product is CASSFVTSGKDTQYF.

The chain is built from TRBV6-1 and TRBJ2-7; possibly TRBD1 for D (5 bases). Germline assignment: CDR1 MNHNS and CDR2 SASEGT. The length of the CDR3 is 14 residues. The V end was cut by 2 bases, the J end by 0 bases, with 8 bases between. CDR3 bases: TGTGCCAGCAGTGAACAGGGAAACTCCTACGAGCAGTACTTC. It yields the protein CASSEQGNSYEQYF.

V is TRBV7-4 and J is TRBJ2-7; the match to TRBD1 covers 7 bases. The CDR3 spans 14 residues. In germline, CDR1 is SGHVT, CDR2 SQSDAQ. The ends lost 5 bases at V and 6 bases at J; junction bases unmatched: 10. The CDR3 loop is CASSPGTAPSEQYF. CDR3 coding DNA: TGTGCCAGCAGCCCCGGGACAGCCCCCAGCGAGCAGTACTTC.